This T cell receptor beta chain is from a study of CD8 T cells in ankylosing spondylitis. Study-level points and caveats: One TCR beta motif, made up of 7 or 8 highly homologous variants, appeared characteristic of ankylosing spondylitis blood. Both synovial fluid and blood in reactive arthritis had previously been reported to carry some motif variants. Disease-linked clones were reportedly significantly enriched in matched ankylosing spondylitis synovial fluid.

Germline-derived CDR1 and CDR2 are SGHAT and FQNNGV. There are 18 residues in the CDR3. Trimming cost V 2 bases and J 1 base; bases outside gene matches: 9. In regard to this clonotype: Antigen specificity is unknown.

Quantitative molecular-barcoded 5'-RACE generated the TCR beta libraries. Each CDR3 protein gets one entry after TCRdb re-called the 5' RACE reads with MiXCR. The table has about 460,000 distinct CDR3 sequences, roughly 5.3% seen once; the top ten hold 3% to 4.5%. This rearrangement joins TRBV11-2 to TRBJ2-3, with TRBD2 matching over 10 bases. The sequenced sample consisted of blood, either unsorted or a sorted T cell fraction (not recorded which). This clonotype was obtained from a male donor with ankylosing spondylitis. CDR3 nucleotide sequence: TGTGCCAGCAGCTTATTGCGCCCTAGCGGGAGACGCACAGATACGCAGTATTTT. Encoded protein: CASSLLRPSGRRTDTQYF. Full variable domain (outside the CDR3, taken from reference TRBV11-2 and TRBJ2-3): EAGVAQSPRYKIIEKRQSVAFWCNPISGHATLYWYQQILGQGPKLLIQFQNNGVVDDSQLPKDRFSAERLKGVDSTLKIQPAKLEDSAVYLCASSLLRPSGRRTDTQYFGPGTRLTVL.